A single sample is the source of the 14 T cell receptor beta chains below, sequenced in a study of CD8+ T cells in alopecia areata. Sequencing relied on a cDNA template that was reverse transcribed from extracted RNA. The table came from immunoSEQ multiplex PCR; TCRdb's copy has only in-frame clones and leaves some out. The sample has 200,000 to 250,000 clones, roughly two thirds seen once. This material consisted of CD4+ T cells sorted from blood, taken at week 0. The receptors were gathered from a human donor with alopecia areata.

The chain links TRBV27 to TRBJ1-4; 7 nucleotides line up with TRBD1. CDR3 length: 17 amino acids. Per germline, CDR1 MNHEY and CDR2 SMNVEV (reference sequence). The J segment lost 8 bases and the V segment lost 6 bases, leaving 18 bases of the junction unmatched. This chain's CDR3 is CASSGNQDSTRGEKLFF. Here the CDR3 DNA reads TGTGCCAGCAGCGGGAACCAGGACAGCACCAGGGGGGAAAAACTGTTTTTT.

The chain joins TRBV4-1 to TRBJ2-1, with 8 bases matching TRBD2. Germline lookup yields CDR1 MGHRA and CDR2 YSYEKL. The length of the CDR3 is 15 residues. The trim removed 4 bases at V and 5 bases at J, leaving 7 bases unmatched. CDR3 amino acids: CASSRVVAGNNEQFF. CDR3 in DNA: TGCGCCAGCAGCCGGGTGGTAGCGGGGAACAATGAGCAGTTCTTC.

The table lists this clone with a few counts. The rearrangement joins TRBV29-1 to TRBJ2-1; possibly TRBD1 for D (5 bases). The V end was cut by 3 bases, the J end by 8 bases, with 14 bases between. This CDR3 is built from 13 residues. Germline assignment: CDR1 SQVTM and CDR2 ANQGSEA. The CDR3 is CSVEVNWGDEQFF. As DNA, the CDR3 is TGCAGCGTTGAGGTGAACTGGGGCGATGAGCAGTTCTTC.

The J gene is TRBJ1-5, the V gene TRBV5-6, with TRBD1 matching over 9 bases. Germline lookup yields CDR1 SGHDT and CDR2 YYEEEE. This CDR3 has 16 residues. V lost 4 bases to trimming and J lost 3 bases; unmatched junction nucleotides: 8. CDR3 sequence: CASSPSGTGNNQPQHF. DNA for the CDR3: TGTGCCAGCAGCCCATCCGGGACAGGGAACAATCAGCCCCAGCATTTT.

This clone was detected a few times. The CDR3 protein is CASSRTGPVVQYF. CDR3 in DNA: TGTGCCAGCAGCCGGACAGGGCCGGTCGTGCAGTACTTC. The chain recombines TRBV6-5 with TRBJ2-7; 8 nucleotides match TRBD1. This CDR3 region has 13 residues. In germline, CDR1 is MNHEY, CDR2 SVGAGI. V was pared by 6 bases and J by 9 bases, with 10 bases of the junction left unmatched.

V is TRBV30 and J is TRBJ1-5, with D maybe TRBD1 (5 bases). V was pared by 5 bases and J by 0 bases, with 11 bases between. Germline V lookup: CDR1 GTSNPN, CDR2 SVGIG (reference sequence). The CDR3 sequence is 14 residues long. The CDR3 nucleotides read TGTGCCTGGGCCGGGACTAATAGCAATCAGCCCCAGCATTTT. This gives the protein CAWAGTNSNQPQHF.

This sequence joins TRBV14 and TRBJ2-1; D is possibly TRBD2 (6 bases). CDR1 SGHDN and CDR2 FVKESK come from the germline V gene. V was clipped by 3 bases and J by 10 bases, with 16 bases between them. The CDR3 covers 14 residues. CDR3 nucleotide sequence: TGTGCCAGCAGCCAGGGGACCGGGGGAAGGGAGCAGTTCTTC. This sequence encodes CASSQGTGGREQFF.

There are a few counts of this clone. This chain's CDR3 is CASSIKAGPNSNQPQHF. The CDR3 DNA reads as TGTGCCAGCAGTATCAAAGCAGGACCTAATAGCAATCAGCCCCAGCATTTT. V and J are TRBV5-6 and TRBJ1-5; no reliable D call. CDR1 SGHDT and CDR2 YYEEEE come from the germline V gene. V lost 5 bases to trimming and J lost 0 bases, with 18 bases between them. This CDR3 region has 17 residues.

The chain recombines TRBV2 with TRBJ1-6; maybe TRBD1 (5 bases). CDR1 SNHLY and CDR2 FYNNEI come from the germline V gene. V was trimmed by 8 bases and J by 6 bases, leaving 17 bases between them. CDR3 length: 15 residues. The CDR3 DNA reads TGTGCCAGCGCAAGGAAGGGGACGGCTAATTCACCCCTCCACTTT. Residues: CASARKGTANSPLHF.

V and J are TRBV5-6 and TRBJ2-2; D not resolved. Germline values: CDR1 SGHDT, CDR2 YYEEEE. V was cut by 2 bases and J by 6 bases, with 14 bases left in between. The CDR3 spans 15 residues. CDR3 residues: CASSLGPRRAGELFF. CDR3 in DNA: TGTGCCAGCAGCTTAGGCCCTCGGAGAGCCGGGGAGCTGTTTTTT. Full variable domain (remainder filled in from reference TRBV5-6 and TRBJ2-2): DAGVTQSPTHLIKTRGQQVTLRCSPKSGHDTVSWYQQALGQGPQFIFQYYEEEERQRGNFPDRFSGHQFPNYSSELNVNALLLGDSALYLCASSLGPRRAGELFFGEGSRLTVL.

The rearrangement uses TRBV29-1 and TRBJ1-1, with D possibly being TRBD1 (5 bases). Germline V gives CDR1 SQVTM, CDR2 ANQGSEA. This CDR3 is 11 amino acids long. The V end lost 8 bases, the J end lost 6 bases, and 13 bases lay between the germline ends. Here the CDR3 DNA reads TGCAGCCCATCCCGGGGCGCTGAAGCTTTCTTT. It yields the protein CSPSRGAEAFF. The full variable domain, its missing parts supplied by reference TRBV29-1 and TRBJ1-1, is SAVISQKPSRDICQRGTSLTIQCQVDSQVTMMFWYRQQPGQSLTLIATANQGSEATYESGFVIDKFPISRPNLTFSTLTVSNMSPEDSSIYLCSPSRGAEAFFGQGTRLTVV.

The V call is TRBV6-6, the J call TRBJ2-3; 8 bases fit TRBD2. This CDR3 is built from 15 residues. V lost 4 bases and J lost 0; bases outside the gene matches: 3. Germline V CDR1 and CDR2: MNHNY, SVGAGI (reference sequence). CDR3 in amino acids: CASSLRGASTDTQYF. DNA of the CDR3: TGTGCCAGCAGTTTGCGGGGGGCTAGCACAGATACGCAGTATTTT.

The chain links TRBV25-1 to TRBJ1-3, with D possibly TRBD1 on 6 matching bases. The V gene lost 4 bases and the J gene lost 5 bases, with 12 bases spanning the gap. Per germline, CDR1 MGHDK and CDR2 SYGVNS. The CDR3 length is 14 residues. In DNA form, the CDR3 reads TGTGCCAGCAGTGGCACAGGGTTACGAAACACCATATATTTT. Protein product: CASSGTGLRNTIYF. The entire variable domain, with the rest obtained from reference TRBV25-1 and TRBJ1-3, is as follows: EADIYQTPRYLVIGTGKKITLECSQTMGHDKMYWYQQDPGMELHLIHYSYGVNSTEKGDLSSESTVSRIRTEHFPLTLESARPSHTSQYLCASSGTGLRNTIYFGEGSWLTVV.

This rearrangement joins TRBV2 to TRBJ2-1; D is uncertain. The CDR3 extends over 11 amino acids. The germline V gene has CDR1 SNHLY and CDR2 FYNNEI. V was pared by 6 bases and J by 5 bases, with 5 bases between. Here the CDR3 DNA reads TGTGCCAGCAGGGCGAACAATGAGCAGTTCTTC. This codes for CASRANNEQFF.